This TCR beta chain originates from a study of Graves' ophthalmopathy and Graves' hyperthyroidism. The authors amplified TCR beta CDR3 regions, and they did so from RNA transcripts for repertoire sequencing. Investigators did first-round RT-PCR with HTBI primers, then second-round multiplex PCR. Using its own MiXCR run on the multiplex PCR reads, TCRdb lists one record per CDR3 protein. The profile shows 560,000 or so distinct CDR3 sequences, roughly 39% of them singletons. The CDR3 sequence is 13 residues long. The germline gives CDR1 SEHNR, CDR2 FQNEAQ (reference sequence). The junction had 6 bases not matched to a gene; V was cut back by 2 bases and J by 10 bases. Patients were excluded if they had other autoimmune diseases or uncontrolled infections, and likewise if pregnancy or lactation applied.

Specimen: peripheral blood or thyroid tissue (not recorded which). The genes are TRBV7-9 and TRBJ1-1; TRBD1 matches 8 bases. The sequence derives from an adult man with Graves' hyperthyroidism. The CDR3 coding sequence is TGTGCCAGCAGCTTAAAAGGACAGGGAGGAGCTTTCTTT. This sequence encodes CASSLKGQGGAFF.